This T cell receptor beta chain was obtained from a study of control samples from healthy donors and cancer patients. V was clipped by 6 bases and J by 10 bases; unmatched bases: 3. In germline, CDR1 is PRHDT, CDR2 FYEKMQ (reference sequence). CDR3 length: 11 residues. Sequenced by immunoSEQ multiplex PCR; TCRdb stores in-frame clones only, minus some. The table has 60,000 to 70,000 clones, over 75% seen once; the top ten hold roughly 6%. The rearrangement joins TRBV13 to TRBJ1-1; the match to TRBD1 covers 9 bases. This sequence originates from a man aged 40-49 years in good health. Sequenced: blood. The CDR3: CASSPGQGAFF. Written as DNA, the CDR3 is TGTGCCAGCAGTCCGGGACAGGGAGCTTTCTTT.